This TCR beta chain was observed in a study of identical twins. Whole-study findings and limits: Out-of-frame alpha sequences shared by twins showed excess low generation probability. Interpretation of the results relied on cross-sectional statistical analysis and not on following the same donors. Cord blood beta clonotypes present at high abundance carried fewer insertions; no such pattern appeared in memory repertoires.

Details on this clonotype: Its antigen is undetermined.

Germline assignment: CDR1 DFQATT and CDR2 SNEGSKA (reference sequence). The ends lost 0 bases at V and 4 bases at J; junction bases unmatched: 4. The CDR3 length is 15 residues. From the 5' RACE reads, TCRdb called clonotypes with MiXCR, one entry per CDR3 protein. The data show 450,000 to 500,000 distinct CDR3 sequences, with around an eighth seen just once and about 1% held by the top ten. The same sample was also used in a study of yellow fever vaccine responses in identical twins. That source notes: Twins' vaccine T cell response reportedly seemed partly convergent, partly personalized.

V is TRBV20-1 and J is TRBJ2-3; TRBD2 matches 10 bases. The sequence derives from a woman in her late teens or twenties in good health. The specimen was CD4+ T cells sorted from blood. This chain's CDR3 is CSARDGTSVSDTQYF. DNA of the CDR3: TGCAGTGCTAGAGATGGGACTAGCGTTTCAGATACGCAGTATTTT.